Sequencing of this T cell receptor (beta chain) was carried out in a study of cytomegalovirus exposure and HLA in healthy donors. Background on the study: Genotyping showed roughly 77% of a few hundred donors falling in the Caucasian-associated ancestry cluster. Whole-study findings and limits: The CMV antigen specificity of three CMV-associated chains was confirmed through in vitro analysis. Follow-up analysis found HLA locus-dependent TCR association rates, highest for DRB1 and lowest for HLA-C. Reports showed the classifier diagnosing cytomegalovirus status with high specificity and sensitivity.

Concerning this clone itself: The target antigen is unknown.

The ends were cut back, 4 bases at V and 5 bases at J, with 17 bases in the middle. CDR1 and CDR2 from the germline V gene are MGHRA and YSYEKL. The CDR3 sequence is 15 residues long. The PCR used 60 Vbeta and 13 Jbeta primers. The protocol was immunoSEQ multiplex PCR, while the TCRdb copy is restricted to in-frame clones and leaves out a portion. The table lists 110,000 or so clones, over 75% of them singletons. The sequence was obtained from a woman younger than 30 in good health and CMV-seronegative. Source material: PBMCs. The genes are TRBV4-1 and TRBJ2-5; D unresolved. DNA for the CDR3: TGCGCCAGCAGCCTGAGTCCCAGCAGCGCGGAGACCCAGTACTTC. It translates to CASSLSPSSAETQYF.